This T cell receptor beta chain appears in the sequencing data of a study of radiotherapy plus CTLA-4 blockade in lung cancer. Overall study results and limits: After radiotherapy and ipilimumab, tumor-derived clones expanded in peripheral blood.

Sequencing was performed with immunoSEQ multiplex PCR; in TCRdb, only in-frame clones are kept and a portion is missing. The top ten hold 4.9% of the sample, which has roughly 90,000 clones, almost 90% seen once. With respect to this clone: Its target is not known.

The TCR comes from a human donor with non-small cell lung cancer that progressed on radiotherapy plus ipilimumab. The specimen was peripheral blood, collected from a patient treated with radiotherapy plus ipilimumab.

The CDR3 here is CASTTGQGAWTEAFF. CDR3 in DNA: TGTGCCAGCACCACCGGACAGGGGGCTTGGACTGAAGCTTTCTTT. The V and J genes are TRBV6-5 and TRBJ1-1, with 11 bases matching TRBD1. V shed 7 bases and J 5 bases; nucleotides not matched to a gene: 9. This CDR3 has 15 residues. Germline V CDR1 and CDR2: MNHEY, SVGAGI.